A single sample is the source of the 9 T cell receptor beta chains below, sequenced in a study of T cells in Graves' hyperthyroidism and ophthalmopathy. RNA transcripts gave rise to amplified TCR beta CDR3 regions. The HTBI primer set drove a first-round RT-PCR of the TCR CDR3. TCRdb redid the calling of the multiplex PCR reads with MiXCR, one entry per CDR3 protein. The sample lists under 350,000 distinct CDR3 sequences, 15% to 20% occurring once. Material: blood. Every receptor here comes from a woman aged 50 to 65 with Graves' hyperthyroidism.

In this sample, this clonotype turned up a few times. The gene calls are TRBV28 and TRBJ2-1; possibly TRBD2 for D (6 bases). Germline CDR1 reads MDHEN; CDR2 reads SYDVKM. This CDR3 is built from 15 residues. Trimming stripped 5 bases from V and 10 bases from J, with 21 bases between. This CDR3 is CASSPPPLGEAEQFF. The CDR3 region has the DNA TGTGCCAGCAGTCCCCCCCCCCTGGGGGAGGCGGAGCAGTTCTTC.

About this clonotype itself: This may be a read error: a much more frequent sequence differs by one nucleotide. This sequence joins TRBV27 and TRBJ2-1; D possibly corresponds to TRBD1 (6 bases). CDR1 is MNHEY, CDR2 SMNVEV, per germline (reference sequence). This CDR3 comprises 15 residues. Here the CDR3 reads CASSPTPEWDNERFF. The DNA of the CDR3 is TGTGCCAGCAGTCCTACACCTGAGTGGGACAATGAGCGGTTCTTC.

The count of this clonotype is one. A read error is possible here, since a much larger clone lies one base away. The rearrangement uses TRBV5-1 and TRBJ1-2, with 8 bases matching TRBD1. Germline CDR1 is SGHRS and CDR2 is YFSETQ. The CDR3 totals 13 residues. J gave up 13 bases and V 4 bases, and 12 bases lay outside the gene matches. CDR3 nucleotide sequence: TGCGCCAGCAGCCCGGACAGGGCGGACCAGACCACCTTC. As protein: CASSPDRADQTTF. Variable domain in full (rest from reference TRBV5-1 and TRBJ1-2): KAGVTQTPRYLIKTRGQQVTLSCSPISGHRSVSWYQQTPGQGLQFLFEYFSETQRNKGNFPGRFSGRQFSNSRSEMNVSTLELGDSALYLCASSPDRADQTTFGSGTRLTVV.

This clonotype was observed a handful of times. The chain has TRBV5-4 and TRBJ2-2, with D possibly TRBD2 on 5 matching bases. Germline V CDR1 and CDR2: SGHNT, YYREEE (reference sequence). The CDR3 is made up of 15 amino acids. Trimming removed 0 bases from V and 5 bases from J, with 11 bases in between. CDR3 bases: TGTGCCAGCAGCTTGGCCTCACAGCGGACCGGGGAGCTGTTTTTT. Protein: CASSLASQRTGELFF.

This clonotype was counted many times. V and J are TRBV3-1 and TRBJ1-1; 7 bases match TRBD1. The CDR3 has 13 amino acids. V lost 1 base and J lost 11; bases outside the gene matches: 7. The germline V gene has CDR1 LGHDT and CDR2 YNNKEL (reference sequence). The CDR3 DNA reads as TGTGCCAGCAGCCAAGGCACCCAGGGGGATGCTTTCTTT. Protein product: CASSQGTQGDAFF.

In this sample, this clonotype turned up many times. The chain employs TRBV10-3 and TRBJ2-7; D may be TRBD2 (6 bases). CDR1 and CDR2 (germline): ENHRY, SYGVKD. V was shortened by 5 bases and J by 5 bases, with 16 bases between the two germline ends. The CDR3 has 14 residues. The CDR3 nucleotides read TGTGCCATCAGTTCAGGCGGGGCCCTGGACGAGCAGTACGTC. Residues: CAISSGGALDEQYV.

This clonotype turned up a few times. The gene calls are TRBV6-1 and TRBJ1-4; maybe TRBD1 (5 bases). The germline CDR1 and CDR2 sequences are MNHNS and SASEGT. The CDR3 has 12 residues. The germline V and J ends were trimmed by 5 bases and 7 bases, with 8 bases remaining between them. CDR3 residues: CASSIGAEKLFF. The CDR3, as DNA: TGTGCCAGCAGTATCGGGGCTGAAAAACTGTTTTTT.

This clonotype was picked up a small number of times. The rearrangement links TRBV28 to TRBJ1-3, with TRBD1 matching 7 bases. V lost 10 bases and J lost 0; bases outside the gene matches: 9. Germline loops: CDR1 MDHEN, CDR2 SYDVKM. The CDR3 sequence is 15 residues long. The CDR3 DNA reads TGTGCCACTCGATCCGGGACAGCCTCTGGAAACACCATATATTTT. This encodes CATRSGTASGNTIYF.

By share, this clonotype ranks as medium-sized (0.01 to 0.1%). This rearrangement joins TRBV28 to TRBJ1-1, with D possibly matching TRBD1 (5 bases). From germline, CDR1 is MDHEN and CDR2 SYDVKM. V lost 2 bases, J lost 3 bases, and 10 bases lay in between. The CDR3 totals 14 residues. CDR3: CASSLPPGDTEAFF. The CDR3 DNA reads as TGTGCCAGCAGTTTACCCCCGGGGGACACTGAAGCTTTCTTT.